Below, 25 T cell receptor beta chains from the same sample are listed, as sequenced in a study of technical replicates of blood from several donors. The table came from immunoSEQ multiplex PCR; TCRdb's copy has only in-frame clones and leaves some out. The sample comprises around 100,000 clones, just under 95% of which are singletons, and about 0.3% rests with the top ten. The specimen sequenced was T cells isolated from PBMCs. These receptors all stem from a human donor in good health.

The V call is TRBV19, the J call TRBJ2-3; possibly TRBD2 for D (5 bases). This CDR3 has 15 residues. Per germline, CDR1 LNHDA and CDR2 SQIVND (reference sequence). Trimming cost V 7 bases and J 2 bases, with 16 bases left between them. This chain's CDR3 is CASKPRGGHTDTQYF. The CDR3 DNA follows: TGTGCCAGTAAGCCAAGAGGAGGTCACACAGATACGCAGTATTTT.

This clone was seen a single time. CDR3 DNA: TGCAGCCCGTACCTTGCCGGGACAGGGCATGGCTACACCTTC. It codes for CSPYLAGTGHGYTF. V is TRBV29-1 and J is TRBJ1-2; 9 nucleotides line up with TRBD1. Germline-derived CDR1 and CDR2 are SQVTM and ANQGSEA. The CDR3 has 14 residues. V lost 8 bases and J lost 6; bases outside the gene matches: 13.

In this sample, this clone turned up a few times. In DNA form, the CDR3 reads TGTGCCAGTACCCCGACTAGCGGGAGGATGAATGAGCAGTTCTTC. It yields the protein CASTPTSGRMNEQFF. J is TRBJ2-1 and V is TRBV19, with 13 bases identical to TRBD2. V gave up 7 bases and J gave up 7 bases; unmatched junction bases: 7. CDR1 LNHDA and CDR2 SQIVND come from the germline V gene (reference sequence). This CDR3 has 15 amino acids.

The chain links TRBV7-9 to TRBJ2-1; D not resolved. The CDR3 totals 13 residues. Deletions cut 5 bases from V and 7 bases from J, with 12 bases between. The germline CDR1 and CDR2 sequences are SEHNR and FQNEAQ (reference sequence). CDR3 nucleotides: TGTGCCAGCAGCACCAACGTACAGAATGAGCAGTTCTTC. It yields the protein CASSTNVQNEQFF.

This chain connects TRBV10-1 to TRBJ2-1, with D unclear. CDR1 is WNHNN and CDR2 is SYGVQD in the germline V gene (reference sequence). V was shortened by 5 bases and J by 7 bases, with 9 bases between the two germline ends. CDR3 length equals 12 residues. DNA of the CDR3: TGCGCCAGCAGTATCCTCACTAATGAGCAGTTCTTC. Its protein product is CASSILTNEQFF.

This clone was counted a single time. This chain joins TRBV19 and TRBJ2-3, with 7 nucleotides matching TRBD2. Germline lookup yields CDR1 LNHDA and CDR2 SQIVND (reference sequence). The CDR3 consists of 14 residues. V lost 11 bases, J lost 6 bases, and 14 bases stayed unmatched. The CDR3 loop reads CAVSPGLPIDTQYF. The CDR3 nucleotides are TGTGCCGTCAGCCCGGGACTACCCATCGATACGCAGTATTTT. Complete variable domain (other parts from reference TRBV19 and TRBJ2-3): DGGITQSPKYLFRKEGQNVTLSCEQNLNHDAMYWYRQDPGQGLRLIYYSQIVNDFQKGDIAEGYSVSREKKESFPLTVTSAQKNPTAFYLCAVSPGLPIDTQYFGPGTRLTVL.

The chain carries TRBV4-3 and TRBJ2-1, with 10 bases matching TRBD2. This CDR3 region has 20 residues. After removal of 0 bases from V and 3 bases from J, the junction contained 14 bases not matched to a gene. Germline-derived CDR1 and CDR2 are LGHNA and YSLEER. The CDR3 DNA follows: TGCGCCAGCAGCCAAGATCGAGGTCCAGGACTAGCGGATAGCTACAATGAGCAGTTCTTC. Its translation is CASSQDRGPGLADSYNEQFF.

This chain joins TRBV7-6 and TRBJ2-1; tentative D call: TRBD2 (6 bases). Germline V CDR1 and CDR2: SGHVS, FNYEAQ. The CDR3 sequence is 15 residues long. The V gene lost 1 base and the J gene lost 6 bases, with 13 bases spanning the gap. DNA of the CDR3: TGTGCCAGCAGCTTAGGGGGGAGCGGGCTCAATGAGCAGTTCTTC. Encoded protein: CASSLGGSGLNEQFF.

In DNA, the CDR3 is TGTGCCAGCAGCGTAGACAGGAGCACAGATACGCAGTATTTT. Translating it yields CASSVDRSTDTQYF. The V gene is TRBV9, the J gene TRBJ2-3; maybe TRBD1 (5 bases). Trimming stripped 0 bases from V and 0 bases from J, with 5 bases between. CDR1 and CDR2 from the germline V gene are SGDLS and YYNGEE. There are 14 residues in the CDR3.

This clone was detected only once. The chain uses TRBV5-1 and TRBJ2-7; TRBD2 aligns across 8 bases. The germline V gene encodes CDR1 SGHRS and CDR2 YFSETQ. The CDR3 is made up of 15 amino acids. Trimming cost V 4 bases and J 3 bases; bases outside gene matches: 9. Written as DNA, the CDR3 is TGCGCCAGCAGCCGAGAAGCGGGAGTCGACTACGAGCAGTACTTC. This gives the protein CASSREAGVDYEQYF.

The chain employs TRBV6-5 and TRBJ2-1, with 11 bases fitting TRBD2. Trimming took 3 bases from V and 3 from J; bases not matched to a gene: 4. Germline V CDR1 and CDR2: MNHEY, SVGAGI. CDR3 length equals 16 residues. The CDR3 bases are TGTGCCAGCAGTTATGAGGGGACTAGCGGCTACAATGAGCAGTTCTTC. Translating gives CASSYEGTSGYNEQFF.

The CDR3 nucleotides are TGTGCCAGCAGTTACACAGGGCCTGAAGCTTTCTTT. It specifies CASSYTGPEAFF. J is TRBJ1-1 and V is TRBV7-2, with D maybe TRBD1 (6 bases). CDR1 and CDR2 from the germline V gene are SGHTA and FQGNSA. This CDR3 comprises 12 residues. V lost 6 bases and J 6 bases, leaving 11 bases between the germline ends. Combining the CDR3 with reference TRBV7-2 and TRBJ1-1 gives the whole variable domain GAGVSQSPSNKVTEKGKDVELRCDPISGHTALYWYRQSLGQGLEFLIYFQGNSAPDKSGLPSDRFSAERTGGSVSTLTIQRTQQEDSAVYLCASSYTGPEAFFGQGTRLTVV.

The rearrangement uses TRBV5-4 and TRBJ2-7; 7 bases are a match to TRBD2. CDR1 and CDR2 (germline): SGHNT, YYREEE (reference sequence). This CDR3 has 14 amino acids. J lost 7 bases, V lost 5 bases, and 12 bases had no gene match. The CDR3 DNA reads TGTGCCAGCAGTGAAAGGGACTACCTCCAGGAGCAGTACTTC. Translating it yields CASSERDYLQEQYF.

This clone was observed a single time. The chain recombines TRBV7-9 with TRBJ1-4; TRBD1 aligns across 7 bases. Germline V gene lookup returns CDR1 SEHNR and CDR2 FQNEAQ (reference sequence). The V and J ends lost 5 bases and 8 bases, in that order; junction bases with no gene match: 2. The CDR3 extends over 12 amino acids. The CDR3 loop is CASSVDREKLFF. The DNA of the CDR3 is TGTGCCAGCAGCGTGGACAGGGAAAAACTGTTTTTT.

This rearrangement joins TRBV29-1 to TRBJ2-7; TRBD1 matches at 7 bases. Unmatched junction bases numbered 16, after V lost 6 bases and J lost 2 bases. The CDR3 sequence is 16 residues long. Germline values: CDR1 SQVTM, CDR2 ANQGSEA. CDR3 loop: CSVAELLVTGTYEQYF. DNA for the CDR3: TGCAGCGTCGCCGAGCTTCTGGTGACAGGGACCTACGAGCAGTACTTC.

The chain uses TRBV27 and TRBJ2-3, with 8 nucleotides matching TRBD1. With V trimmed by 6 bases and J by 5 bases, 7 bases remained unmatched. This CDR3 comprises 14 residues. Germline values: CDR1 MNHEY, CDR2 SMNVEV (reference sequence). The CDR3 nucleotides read TGTGCCAGCAGCAGGGGGCGATTAGTAGATACGCAGTATTTT. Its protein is CASSRGRLVDTQYF.

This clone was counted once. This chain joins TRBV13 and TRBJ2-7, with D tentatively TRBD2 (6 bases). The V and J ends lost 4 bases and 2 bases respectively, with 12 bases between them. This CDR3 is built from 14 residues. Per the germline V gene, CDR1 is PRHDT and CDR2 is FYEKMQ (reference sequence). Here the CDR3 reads CASSSGLGAYEQYF. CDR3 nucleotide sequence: TGTGCCAGCAGCTCGGGACTGGGAGCCTACGAGCAGTACTTC.

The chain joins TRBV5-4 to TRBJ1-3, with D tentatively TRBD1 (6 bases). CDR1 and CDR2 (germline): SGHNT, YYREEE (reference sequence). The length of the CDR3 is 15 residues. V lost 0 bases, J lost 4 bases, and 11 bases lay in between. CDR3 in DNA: TGTGCCAGCAGCTTGGGGGGGGGCAGCGGAAACACCATATATTTT. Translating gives CASSLGGGSGNTIYF.

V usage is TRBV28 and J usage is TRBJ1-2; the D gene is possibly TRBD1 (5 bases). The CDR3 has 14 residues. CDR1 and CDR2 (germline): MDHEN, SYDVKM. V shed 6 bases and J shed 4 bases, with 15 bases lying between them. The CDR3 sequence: CASSVGGSGYGYTF. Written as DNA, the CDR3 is TGTGCCAGCAGCGTCGGGGGTAGCGGCTATGGCTACACCTTC.

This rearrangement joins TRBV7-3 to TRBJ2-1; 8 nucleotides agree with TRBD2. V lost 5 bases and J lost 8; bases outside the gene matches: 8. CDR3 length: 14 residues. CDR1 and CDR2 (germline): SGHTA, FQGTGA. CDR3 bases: TGTGCCAGCAGCACCCGCAGCGGGGGCGATGAGCAGTTCTTC. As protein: CASSTRSGGDEQFF.

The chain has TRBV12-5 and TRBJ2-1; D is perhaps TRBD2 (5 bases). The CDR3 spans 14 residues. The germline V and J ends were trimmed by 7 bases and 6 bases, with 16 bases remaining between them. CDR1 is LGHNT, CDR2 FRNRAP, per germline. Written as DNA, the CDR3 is TGTGCTAGTGCCATTAGTGGGAGCCGCAATGAGCAGTTCTTC. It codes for CASAISGSRNEQFF.

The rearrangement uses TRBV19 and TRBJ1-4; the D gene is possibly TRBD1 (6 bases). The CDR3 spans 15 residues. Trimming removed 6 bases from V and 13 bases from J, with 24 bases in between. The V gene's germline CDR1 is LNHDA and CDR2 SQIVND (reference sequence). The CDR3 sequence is CASSITGGARGILFF. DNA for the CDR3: TGTGCCAGTAGCATCACGGGGGGGGCGCGAGGAATACTGTTTTTT.

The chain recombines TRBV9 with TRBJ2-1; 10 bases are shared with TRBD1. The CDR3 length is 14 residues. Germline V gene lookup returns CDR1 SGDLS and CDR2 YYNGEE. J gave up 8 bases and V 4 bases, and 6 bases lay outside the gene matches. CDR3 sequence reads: CASSPDRGGYEQFF. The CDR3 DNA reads TGTGCCAGCAGCCCGGACAGGGGGGGCTATGAGCAGTTCTTC. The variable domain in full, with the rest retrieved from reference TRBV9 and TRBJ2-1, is DSGVTQTPKHLITATGQRVTLRCSPRSGDLSVYWYQQSLDQGLQFLIQYYNGEERAKGNILERFSAQQFPDLHSELNLSSLELGDSALYFCASSPDRGGYEQFFGPGTRLTVL.

The CDR3 coding sequence is TGTGCCATCAGTGGATCGGGACACCTTACCGGGGAGCTGTTTTTT. Protein: CAISGSGHLTGELFF. The chain links TRBV10-3 to TRBJ2-2; maybe TRBD1 (6 bases). The CDR3 has 15 residues. Germline lookup yields CDR1 ENHRY and CDR2 SYGVKD. V was trimmed by 4 bases and J by 5 bases, leaving 14 bases between them.

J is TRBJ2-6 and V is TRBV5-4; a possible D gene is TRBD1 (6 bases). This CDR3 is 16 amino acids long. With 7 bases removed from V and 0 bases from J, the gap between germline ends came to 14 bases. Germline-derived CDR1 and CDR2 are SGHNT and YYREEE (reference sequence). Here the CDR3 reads CASGTGSLSGANVLTF. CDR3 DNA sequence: TGTGCCAGCGGCACAGGGAGTCTCTCTGGGGCCAACGTCCTGACTTTC.